This T cell receptor beta chain was observed in a study of cytomegalovirus exposure and HLA in healthy donors (dated by TCRdb to the late 2010s). Turning to the overall study: An earlier analysis of some 600 of the donors reported under 300 Gb of sequence data and some 110 million unique TCR beta sequences obtained from roughly 180 million T cells. On average, roughly 200,000 unique TCR beta nucleotide sequences were sequenced per donor among 350 to 400 genotyped donors of the cohort, with roughly 18% of those sequences being non-productive. Approximately 310 gigabases of sequencing data and 80 million or so unique TCR sequences were included in an early release covering roughly 700 HLA-typed donors. Along with the approximately 620-subject first cohort, a separate validation cohort of over 90 different subjects was used. A later genetic analysis used genome-wide SNP genotypes for about three fifths of the 666 donors, treating that subset as a discovery cohort. A later analysis re-analyzed previously published TCR beta repertoires from about 600 donors and added high-resolution HLA genotyping to study TCR occurrence patterns. Rather than using new phenotypic data, the later analysis identified candidate immune exposures from TCR beta sequences and from how often those sequences occurred across donors. Class I and class II HLA loci were covered by the typing at four-digit resolution. Donor age, sex, ethnicity and CMV serostatus were compiled alongside the repertoire data. The T cell repertoires of around 730 subjects were profiled by immunosequencing and related to cytomegalovirus serostatus. Four to six DR-DQ haplotypes were handled as single units for association and clustering, since linkage in the cohort was strong. The aim of the study was to test whether cataloging public T cell receptors could identify signatures of past pathogen exposure. The number of typed donors differed by locus: about 620-640 for A, B, C, DRB1 and DQB1; 500 to 550 for DQA1; some 590 for DPA1; and 400 to 480 for DPB1. To predict cytomegalovirus infection status, the study brought together high-throughput TCR immunosequencing, statistical association of individual TCRs with disease status, and machine learning. Every discovery cohort repertoire had been produced on one sequencing platform. To decide whether each TCR beta V gene segment behaved as functional or pseudogenic, an earlier analysis of approximately 620 of the donors relied on high-throughput TCR beta sequencing. Of the roughly 430 genotyped donors, approximately 80% fell in the genetic ancestry cluster associated with self-reported Caucasian donors.

The library was produced with the immunoSEQ multiplex PCR assay. For the multiplex PCR, a mixture combining 60 forward primers for TCR Vbeta segments and 13 reverse primers for TCR Jbeta segments was used. The CDR3 region of rearranged TCR beta genes was amplified from genomic DNA by a multiplex PCR assay. Amplified TCR beta libraries were sequenced as 87-base-pair reads on the Illumina HiSeq System. As for the authors' bioinformatics: A later analysis tallied approximately 87 million unique TCR beta chains across the 666 repertoires, and roughly 11 million of those chains were shared by two or more donors. A nearest-neighbor algorithm error-corrected the raw reads and collapsed the reads into unique sequences, merging closely related sequences to remove PCR and sequencing errors. To assign V, D and J gene segments, CDR3 sequences were aligned to IMGT reference sequences. For a sequence to be retained, a match of at least six nucleotides was required to both a V gene segment and a J gene segment. A rearrangement was called productive if the CDR3 had no stop codons and remained in frame with V and J, and every other rearrangement was called non-productive. CDR3 was defined according to IMGT convention as the region running from the second conserved V-encoded cysteine to the conserved J-encoded phenylalanine. The earlier analysis of some 600 of the donors excluded sequences that lacked an unambiguous match to a single V gene segment. In an earlier analysis of 587 of the donors, V segments were called functional above 56.7% productive rearrangements and were called segregating when the between-donor standard deviation exceeded 5%. A statistical classification framework was developed to diagnose cytomegalovirus status using the catalog of TCR beta chain sequences. In a later analysis, V and J genes were assigned by comparing TCR nucleotide sequences against IMGT/GENE-DB human TR gene sequences. The TCRdist pipeline was used in a later analysis to assign CDR3 sequences and most-parsimonious VDJ recombination scenarios. In a later analysis, each TCR beta chain was defined by its CDR3 amino acid sequence together with its V-gene family, and reads without a unique V-gene family were excluded. As a way to deal with suspected cross-contamination and a sequencing artifact, a later analysis dropped 450 to 700 nucleotide sequences that were highly shared and had low generation probability. In a later analysis, a clonal expansion index was calculated for each public chain from normalized within-repertoire ranks of inferred template counts. In a later analysis, generation probabilities were computed using a VDJ recombination model fitted to out-of-frame rearrangements, and the results were checked against IGoR. In a later analysis, hypergeometric tests were used to score TCR-TCR, TCR-HLA and TCR-CMV co-occurrence, with a repertoire-size bias correction applied to TCR pairs. In a later analysis, false discovery rates were estimated by permuting HLA or CMV assignments 20 times. In a later analysis, co-occurring TCRs were grouped using DBSCAN, and TCRdist sequence similarity was added for clustering within HLA-allele-positive subsets. Co-occurrence clustering excluded repertoires with fewer than 30,000 or more than 120,000 public chains, plus five with anomalous nucleotide sharing. Entries here come from immuneACCESS through TCRdb and include only in-frame sequences with V and J called. Some clones fail to appear in such tables; in the studies checked, an unresolved V gene covers under half of the shortfall, and the cause of the remainder is unknown. The D gene and trimming were derived from the DNA, and the V and J assignments and clone size from that table. The sample table contains 100,000 or so clones; only one count was recorded for less than 75% of them. The ten largest clones take up roughly a tenth of the sample.

Counted from cysteine to phenylalanine, this CDR3 has 14 amino acids. The sequence is cut down to CDR3 DNA, 42 bases in frame from base 1. CDR1 and CDR2 (SGDLS, YYNGEE) derive from the germline V gene. A distance of 10 bases separates the germline ends of V and J, which lose 3 bases and 4 bases respectively. Summary of the overall study and its limitations: A further reported finding was that TCR beta sequences accurately predicted the HLA-A and HLA-B alleles for most subjects in the first cohort. Some IMGT-functional V segments, including TRBV6-2 and TRBV6-3, could not be told apart with the 87-base-pair reads, so those segments were excluded. Cytomegalovirus status was reported to be diagnosed by the classifier with high specificity and sensitivity in both the original and validation cohorts. In the study, about 150 TCR beta chains were listed as associated with cytomegalovirus. In a later analysis, several top co-occurrence clusters were reported to appear linked to parvovirus B19, influenza, CMV and Epstein-Barr virus. In a later analysis, most CMV-associated TCR beta chains were found to appear HLA-restricted, with HLA associations seemingly driven largely by CMV exposure. In a later analysis, about 17,000 TCR beta sequences were associated with specific HLA alleles at a false discovery rate of 0.05. The earlier analysis of some 560 of the donors excluded 15 to 20 rarely observed V segments, including chromosome 9 orphons, because counts were too low. Sequencing depth was assumed to be roughly uniform across donors in the presence/absence analyses, though that assumption may not hold. In a later genetic analysis, a missense DCLRE1C variant was associated with V-gene and J-gene trimming of TCR beta chains, and the association was replicated in an independent cohort. Because HLA typing was missing for some donors at each locus, association tests included only the typed subset. A group of highly shared sequence variants was considered likely to be a technical artifact of the sequencing pipeline. Three of the identified cytomegalovirus-associated TCR beta chains were confirmed in vitro to be specific for cytomegalovirus antigens. Across donors, most TCR sequences were observed very rarely, whereas some public TCRs were present in many individuals. CMV serostatus was the only immune exposure information available for the cohort. The authors suggested that the approach could potentially be extended to other disease states and immunological phenotypes. A later analysis found that TCR association rates varied across HLA loci, with DRB1 alleles showing the most associated TCRs and HLA-C alleles the fewest. Assigning TCR associations to individual alleles was difficult when HLA alleles, especially DR and DQ, strongly co-occurred. The cohort was sequenced for TCR beta chains only, and without alpha or paired-chain data the features that could be detected were limited. Linkage disequilibrium might explain the correlated functional status among segregating V segments, but an unknown experimental factor could not be excluded. In a later analysis, HLA-associated TCR beta chains showed more clonal expansion and lower generation probabilities than non-associated chains that were equally common. Broadly in line with IMGT annotations, most TCR beta V segments showed up in productive rearrangements about 87% or about 30% of the time in an earlier analysis of several hundred of the donors. In a later genetic analysis, fewer N-insertions in productive TCRs were reported among donors in an Asian-associated ancestry cluster than the roughly 640-donor mean.

With respect to this clone: It has no known antigen specificity. It has no much larger one-base neighbor in the sample; base qualities were not kept.

The cohort consisted of hundreds of healthy bone marrow donors. Cohort members were all nominally healthy when sampled, although unrecorded immune exposures were likely present. The donor was CMV seropositive and was included in the group of about 290 seropositive cohort members. Every donor gave a peripheral blood sample, and the peripheral blood mononuclear cells from that sample were used for TCR beta sequencing. The Qiagen DNeasy Blood Extraction Kit was used to extract genomic DNA from the blood cell samples. The sequence is built from TRBV9 and TRBJ2-2, and the D gene may be TRBD1, 6 bases matching. The sample was PBMCs. The clonotype originates from a man in his forties or fifties in good health and CMV-seropositive. The nucleotide sequence reads TGTGCCAGCAGCGAGGGGACACTCACCGGGGAGCTGTTTTTT. This translates into CASSEGTLTGELFF.